The 14 T cell receptor beta chains listed next were all sequenced from one sample in a study of blood T cells in healthy people across ages. Primers used in a second PCR of about 6 to 11 cycles were a sample-barcoded 5' primer and a J-beta primer mix. TCRdb called the 5' RACE reads again in MiXCR, with one record for every CDR3 protein. The repertoire consists of some 940,000 distinct CDR3 sequences, with roughly 28% occurring once and the leading ten covering 10%. These data also formed part of another study, on T cells of mothers and their children.

The sequencing input was blood. These receptor sequences come from a woman aged 40-49 years in good health.

V and J are TRBV6-2 or TRBV6-3 and TRBJ2-5; the match to TRBD2 covers 10 bases. After removal of 0 bases from V and 0 bases from J, the junction contained 1 base not matched to a gene. This CDR3 comprises 16 residues. Per the germline V gene, CDR1 is MNHEY and CDR2 is SVGEGT. Here the CDR3 DNA reads TGTGCCAGCAGTTACTCCCTAGCGGGGGACCAAGAGACCCAGTACTTC. It yields the protein CASSYSLAGDQETQYF.

Notes on this clonotype: This may arise from a read error, as a much more abundant clone is one base away. The chain employs TRBV7-2 and TRBJ2-6; 7 positions agree with TRBD1. Germline CDR1 SGHTA, CDR2 FQGNSA. The CDR3 totals 13 residues. CDR3: CASSFTGANLLTF. Written as DNA, the CDR3 is TGTGCCAGCAGCTTTACAGGGGCCAACCTCCTGACTTTC.

This clonotype has just a few counts. The CDR3 DNA reads as TGTGCCAGCAGTACCAGGACCGCTGCTAACTATGGCTACACCTTC. Residues: CASSTRTAANYGYTF. The chain joins TRBV12-3 or TRBV12-4 to TRBJ1-2; D uncertain. V dropped 5 bases and J dropped 0 bases, with 13 bases sitting between them. This CDR3 has 15 residues.

At least ten counts were recorded for this clonotype. The rearrangement uses TRBV7-2 and TRBJ2-7; unclear D gene. Germline CDR1 SGHTA, CDR2 FQGNSA. Trimming removed 1 base at V and 3 bases at J, with 10 bases between. This CDR3 spans 14 amino acids. CDR3 amino acids: CASSLEGFFYEQYF. In DNA, the CDR3 is TGTGCCAGCAGCTTAGAGGGATTCTTCTACGAGCAGTACTTC.

This clonotype was seen a handful of times. The V and J genes are TRBV7-3 and TRBJ1-6; D is perhaps TRBD1 (6 bases). Germline V gene data show CDR1 as SGHTA and CDR2 as FQGTGA. Trimming pared 2 bases from V and 5 bases from J, leaving 16 bases between. The CDR3 has 17 amino acids. CDR3: CASSLGGGRRNNSPLHF. CDR3 sequence (DNA): TGTGCCAGCAGCTTAGGGGGGGGGCGTCGGAATAATTCACCCCTCCACTTT.

This clonotype has ten or more counts. The J gene is TRBJ2-5, the V gene TRBV6-2 or TRBV6-3, with TRBD2 identical over 8 bases. The CDR3 loop spans 13 amino acids. Unmatched junction bases numbered 3, after V lost 4 bases and J lost 5 bases. In germline, CDR1 is MNHEY, CDR2 SVGEGT. CDR3 sequence reads: CASSSSGFETQYF. The CDR3 nucleotides read TGTGCCAGCAGTTCTAGCGGGTTCGAGACCCAGTACTTC.

This clonotype has a count of ten or more. The chain employs TRBV28 and TRBJ1-2, with D perhaps matching TRBD1 (6 bases). Germline CDR1 MDHEN, CDR2 SYDVKM. The CDR3 loop spans 13 amino acids. V was pared by 3 bases and J by 7 bases, with 12 bases between. The CDR3 loop is CASSFGQFIGYTF. The CDR3 DNA sequence: TGTGCCAGCAGTTTTGGACAGTTTATTGGCTACACCTTC.

There are many counts of this clonotype. J is TRBJ2-1 and V is TRBV6-2 or TRBV6-3; 9 bases align to TRBD2. The V segment lost 5 bases and the J segment 5 bases; nucleotides outside the gene matches: 7. Germline V gives CDR1 MNHEY, CDR2 SVGEGT. CDR3 length: 15 amino acids. The CDR3: CASSPLGLANNEQFF. CDR3 DNA: TGTGCCAGCAGTCCACTGGGACTAGCTAACAATGAGCAGTTCTTC.

The chain has TRBV6-2 or TRBV6-3 and TRBJ1-5; D unresolved. V lost 2 bases and J lost 6, with 8 bases in between. Germline V lookup: CDR1 MNHEY, CDR2 SVGEGT. This CDR3 contains 13 residues. Here the CDR3 reads CASSYGRSQPQHF. DNA for the CDR3: TGTGCCAGCAGTTACGGTCGAAGTCAGCCCCAGCATTTT.

Only a few counts were recorded for this clonotype. This chain connects TRBV7-8 to TRBJ2-3; TRBD2 might be the D (7 bases). Germline-derived CDR1 and CDR2 are SGHVS and FQNEAQ. The CDR3 contains 16 residues. With 2 bases removed from V and 4 bases from J, the gap between germline ends came to 16 bases. The CDR3 loop reads CASSLSRGGGSDTQYF. The CDR3 region has the DNA TGTGCCAGCAGCTTAAGTAGAGGGGGGGGCTCAGATACGCAGTATTTT. Based on the CDR3 plus reference TRBV7-8 and TRBJ2-3, the full variable domain is GAGVSQSPRYKVAKRGQDVALRCDPISGHVSLFWYQQALGQGPEFLTYFQNEAQLDKSGLPSDRFFAERPEGSVSTLKIQRTQQEDSAVYLCASSLSRGGGSDTQYFGPGTRLTVL.

The sample holds one count of this clonotype. The chain joins TRBV6-5 to TRBJ1-2, with TRBD1 identical over 7 bases. Germline CDR1 reads MNHEY; CDR2 reads SVGAGI. With 4 bases clipped from V and 4 bases from J, the junction kept 9 bases outside the gene matches. The CDR3 totals 15 residues. This chain's CDR3 is CASSSTGSDCYGYTF. As DNA, the CDR3 is TGTGCCAGCAGTTCGACAGGGTCGGACTGCTATGGCTACACCTTC.

The chain employs TRBV6-5 and TRBJ1-6; possibly TRBD1 for D (6 bases). Germline CDR1 MNHEY, CDR2 SVGAGI. V was cut by 6 bases and J by 9 bases, with 15 bases left in between. The CDR3 is made up of 14 amino acids. CDR3 region: CASRDRPGGSPLHF. Here the CDR3 DNA reads TGTGCCAGCAGAGACAGGCCCGGCGGTTCACCCCTCCACTTT.

This clonotype was seen only a few times. This chain uses TRBV18 with TRBJ2-1, with 10 bases identical to TRBD2. Germline V gives CDR1 KGHSH, CDR2 LQKENI. V was pared by 5 bases and J by 6 bases, with 10 bases of the junction left unmatched. This CDR3 comprises 16 residues. CDR3: CASSAKLAGGPNEQFF. Here the CDR3 DNA reads TGTGCCAGCTCAGCTAAATTAGCGGGGGGACCCAATGAGCAGTTCTTC.

This clonotype was seen at least ten times. The chain is built from TRBV6-5 and TRBJ2-4; D uncertain. Trimming removed 6 bases at V and 0 bases at J, with 15 bases between. This CDR3 spans 16 amino acids. CDR1 is MNHEY, CDR2 SVGAGI, per germline. CDR3 region: CASSPDLWIAKNIQYF. In DNA form, the CDR3 reads TGTGCCAGCAGCCCTGATCTGTGGATAGCCAAAAACATTCAGTACTTC.